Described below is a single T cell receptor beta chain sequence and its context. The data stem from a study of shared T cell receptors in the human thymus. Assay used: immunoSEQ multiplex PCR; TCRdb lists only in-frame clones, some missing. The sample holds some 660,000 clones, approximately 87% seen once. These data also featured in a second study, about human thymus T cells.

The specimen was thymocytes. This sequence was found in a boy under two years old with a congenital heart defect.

CDR3 nucleotide sequence: TGTGCCAGCACCCGGGACAGGGTTTATGGAGGGCCCCAGCATTTT. It is translated as CASTRDRVYGGPQHF. The rearrangement joins TRBV28 to TRBJ1-5, with 9 bases matching TRBD1. This CDR3 is built from 15 residues. Trimming removed 7 bases from V and 9 bases from J; junction bases left unmatched: 13. CDR1 is MDHEN, CDR2 SYDVKM, per germline.